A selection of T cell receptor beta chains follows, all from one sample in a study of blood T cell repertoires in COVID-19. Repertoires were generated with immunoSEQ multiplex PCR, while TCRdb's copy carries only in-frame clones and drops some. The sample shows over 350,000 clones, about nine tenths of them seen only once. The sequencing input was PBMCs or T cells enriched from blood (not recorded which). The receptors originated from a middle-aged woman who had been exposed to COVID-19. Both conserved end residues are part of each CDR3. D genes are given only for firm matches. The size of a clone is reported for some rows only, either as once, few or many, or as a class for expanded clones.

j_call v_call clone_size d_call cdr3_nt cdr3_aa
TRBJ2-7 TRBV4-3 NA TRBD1 TGCGCCAGCAGCCGCCATGACGACAGGGCCTACGAGCAGTACTTC CASSRHDDRAYEQYF
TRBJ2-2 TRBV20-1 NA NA TGCAGTGCTGGCCCCGGGGAGCTGTTTTTT CSAGPGELFF
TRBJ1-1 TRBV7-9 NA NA TGTGCCAGCAGCCCCGATGTAAGCGGCGGCACTGAAGCTTTCTTT CASSPDVSGGTEAFF
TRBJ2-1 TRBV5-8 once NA TGTGCCAGCAGCCCAAAATCTGCGGTCTACTCCTACAATGAGCAGTTCTTC CASSPKSAVYSYNEQFF
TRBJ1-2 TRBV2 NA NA TGTGCCAGCAGTGATCCTGGGCAGAGTATTAACTATGGCTACACCTTC CASSDPGQSINYGYTF
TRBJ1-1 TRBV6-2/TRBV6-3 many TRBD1 TGTGCCAGCAGTTACTTGGACAGGGCTGAAGCTTTCTTT CASSYLDRAEAFF
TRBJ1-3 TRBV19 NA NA TGTGCCAGTAGTCGCCCCCTACAGGGATCTGGAAACACCATATATTTT CASSRPLQGSGNTIYF
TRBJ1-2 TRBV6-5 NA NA TGTGCCAGCGGGGACACCAACTATGGCTACACCTTC CASGDTNYGYTF
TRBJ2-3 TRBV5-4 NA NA TGTGCCAGCAGCTTGGGCCCCGGCGGGACCACAGATACGCAGTATTTT CASSLGPGGTTDTQYF
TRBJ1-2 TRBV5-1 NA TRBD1 TGCGCTACAGGGGACCCCCCGAGCTACACCTTC CATGDPPSYTF
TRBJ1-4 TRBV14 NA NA TGTGCCAGCAGCCAAGGGGCCGTTGAAAAACTGTTTTTT CASSQGAVEKLFF
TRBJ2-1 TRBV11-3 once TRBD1 TGTGCCAGCAGCTTAGTTCCCATGCGACAGGGGAGCAATGAGCAGTTCTTC CASSLVPMRQGSNEQFF
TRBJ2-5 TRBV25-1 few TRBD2 TGTGCCAGCAGTGAGCGTTGGACTAGCTACCAAGAGACCCAGTACTTC CASSERWTSYQETQYF
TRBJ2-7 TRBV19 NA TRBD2 TGTGCCAGTAGTAGGCTAGCGGGGAACTACGAGCAGTACTTC CASSRLAGNYEQYF
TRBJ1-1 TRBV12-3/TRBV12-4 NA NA TGTGCCAGCAGTCCGTTTCAGGTTCGTGAAGCTTTCTTT CASSPFQVREAFF
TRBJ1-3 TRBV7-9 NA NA TGTGCCAGCCTGGAGAGCTCTGGAAACACCATATATTTT CASLESSGNTIYF
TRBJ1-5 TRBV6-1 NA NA TGTGCCAGCAGTGAACGCGATCAGCCCCAGCATTTT CASSERDQPQHF
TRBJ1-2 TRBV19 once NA TGTGCCAGTAGGTCGGGTGGCTATGGCTACACCTTC CASRSGGYGYTF
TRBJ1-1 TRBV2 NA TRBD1 TGTGCCAGCAGTAACCGGGGGACAGGGATGAACACTGAAGCTTTCTTT CASSNRGTGMNTEAFF
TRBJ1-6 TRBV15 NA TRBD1 TGTGCCACCAGCACCGGGGACAGAGGTTCACCCCTCCACTTT CATSTGDRGSPLHF
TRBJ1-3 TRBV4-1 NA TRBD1 TGCGCCAGCAGCCAGTGGGACAGCTCTGGAAACACCATATATTTT CASSQWDSSGNTIYF
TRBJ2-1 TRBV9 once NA TGTGCCAGCAGCCCCCGAGGTGGAGACTCCTACAATGAGCAGTTCTTC CASSPRGGDSYNEQFF
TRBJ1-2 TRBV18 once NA TGTGCCAGCTCACAGGGGGATGACTATGGCTACACCTTC CASSQGDDYGYTF
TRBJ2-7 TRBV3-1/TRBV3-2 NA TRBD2 TGTGCCAGCAGCCAAGACCGCGGGGGGGCCCACGAGCAGTACTTC CASSQDRGGAHEQYF
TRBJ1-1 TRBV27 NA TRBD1 TGTGCCAGCAGCCCCGACAGGGCGTCCACTGAAGCTTTCTTT CASSPDRASTEAFF
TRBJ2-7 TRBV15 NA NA TGTGCCACCAGTTTCGCCCCAGGGCGCGAGCAGTACTTC CATSFAPGREQYF
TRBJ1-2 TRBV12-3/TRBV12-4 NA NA TGTGCCAGCAGTTTCTCCTATGGCTACACCTTC CASSFSYGYTF
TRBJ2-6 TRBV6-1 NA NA TGTGCCAGCAGTGAGCAGGGGTCCGGGGCCAACGTCCTGACTTTC CASSEQGSGANVLTF
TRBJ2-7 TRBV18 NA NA TGTGCCAGCTCACCACAGAGCTCCTACGAGCAGTACTTC CASSPQSSYEQYF
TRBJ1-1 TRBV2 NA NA TGTGCCAGCAGTGAAGGCAGGGTGTCTGAAGCTTTCTTT CASSEGRVSEAFF
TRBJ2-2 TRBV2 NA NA TGTGCCAGCAACCCCCAGGGGACGAACACCGGGGAGCTGTTTTTT CASNPQGTNTGELFF
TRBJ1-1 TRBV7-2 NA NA TGTGCCAGCAGCTCGCACACAGCCTTGAGCACTGAAGCTTTCTTT CASSSHTALSTEAFF
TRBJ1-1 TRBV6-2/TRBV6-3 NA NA TGTGCCAGCAGTCTCCGGGGAGGAACTGAAGCTTTCTTT CASSLRGGTEAFF
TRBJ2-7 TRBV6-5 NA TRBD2 TGTGCCAGCAGTACTAGCGGGCCCTTAAAGCAGTACTTC CASSTSGPLKQYF
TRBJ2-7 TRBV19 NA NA TGTGCCAGTAGTATGGTAGGGGTTTCCTACGAGCAGTACTTC CASSMVGVSYEQYF
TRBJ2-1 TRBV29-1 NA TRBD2 TGCAGCGTTGAAGATCGGCAGTCGGGGGGGCACGAGCAGTTCTTC CSVEDRQSGGHEQFF
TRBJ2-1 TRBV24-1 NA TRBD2 TGTGCCACCAGTGACCCGACTAGCGGGGGCTTCGGTGAGCAGTTCTTC CATSDPTSGGFGEQFF
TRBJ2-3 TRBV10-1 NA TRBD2 TGCGCCAGCAGTGAGTCGGTCATCGGACTAGTGCCAGATACGCAGTATTTT CASSESVIGLVPDTQYF
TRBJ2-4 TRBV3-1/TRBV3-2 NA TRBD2 TGTGCCAGCAGCCATTTTTCCCGGGCGGGAGACATTCAGTACTTC CASSHFSRAGDIQYF
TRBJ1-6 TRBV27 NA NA TGTGCCAGCAGTTTATGGCATGACCTGGAGGGTTCACCCCTCCACTTT CASSLWHDLEGSPLHF
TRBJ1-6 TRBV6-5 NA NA TGTGCCAGCAGCGCGAGGGGGGGGAATTCACCCCTCCACTTT CASSARGGNSPLHF
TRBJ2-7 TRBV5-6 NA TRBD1 TGTGCCAGCAGCAGGACAGGGGAGGACTACGAGCAGTACTTC CASSRTGEDYEQYF
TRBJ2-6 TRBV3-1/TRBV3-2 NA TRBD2 TGTGCCAGCAGCCCCCTCGGGAGGTCTGGGGCCAACGTCCTGACTTTC CASSPLGRSGANVLTF
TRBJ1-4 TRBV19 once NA TGTGCCAGTAGTATACAGTCAACTAATGAAAAACTGTTTTTT CASSIQSTNEKLFF
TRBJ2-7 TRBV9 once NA TGTGCCAGCAGCCCCGGACAGTTCTACGAGCAGTACTTC CASSPGQFYEQYF
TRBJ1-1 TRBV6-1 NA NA TGTGCCAGCAGTGAAGTGGGCAGCTACACTGAAGCTTTCTTT CASSEVGSYTEAFF
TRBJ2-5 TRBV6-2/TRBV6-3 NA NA TGTGCCAGCAGCGGGTTCCGGGTCGGAGAGACCCAGTACTTC CASSGFRVGETQYF
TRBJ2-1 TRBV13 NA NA TGTGCCAGCAGCCTTCGGAGCCGCTCCTACAATGAGCAGTTCTTC CASSLRSRSYNEQFF
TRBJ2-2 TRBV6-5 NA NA TGTGCCAGCAGACCAGCCCTAGCTAGCAGGGAGCTGTTTTTT CASRPALASRELFF
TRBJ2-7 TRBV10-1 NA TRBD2 TGCGCCAGCAGTGAGCGGGGACTAGCGGGAGGCTACGAGCAGTACTTC CASSERGLAGGYEQYF
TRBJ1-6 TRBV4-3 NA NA TGCGCCAGCAGCCAAGCCCACAGGGTAATTTCACCCCTCCACTTT CASSQAHRVISPLHF
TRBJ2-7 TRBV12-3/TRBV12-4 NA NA TGTGCCAGCACCTTAGAGGGCGACGAGCAGTACTTC CASTLEGDEQYF
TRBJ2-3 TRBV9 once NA TGTGCCAGCAGCGTAAGTCTATCAAGCACAGATACGCAGTATTTT CASSVSLSSTDTQYF
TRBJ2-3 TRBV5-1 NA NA TGCGCCAGCAGCTTGGGACTAGGCTCAGATACGCAGTATTTT CASSLGLGSDTQYF
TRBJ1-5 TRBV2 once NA TGTGCCAGCAGTGAAAATGCGGGTGGTAATCAGCCCCAGCATTTT CASSENAGGNQPQHF
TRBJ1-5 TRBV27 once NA TGTGCCAGCAGTTTAGTTTGGGGGAGGGCCCATCAGCCCCAGCATTTT CASSLVWGRAHQPQHF